This T cell receptor beta chain was captured in a study of cytomegalovirus exposure and HLA in healthy donors (dated by TCRdb to between 2016 and 2019). In terms of the full investigation: An earlier analysis of 587 of the donors reported roughly 270 Gb of sequence data and some 100 million unique TCR beta sequences from about 200 million T cells. Among roughly 400 genotyped donors of the cohort, an average of around 240,000 unique TCR beta nucleotide sequences were sequenced per donor, about a sixth of them non-productive. To predict cytomegalovirus infection status, the study combined high-throughput TCR immunosequencing, statistical association of individual TCRs with disease status, and machine learning. The study aimed to test whether cataloging public T cell receptors could reveal signatures of past pathogen exposure. Rather than using new phenotypic data, the later analysis identified candidate immune exposures from TCR beta sequences and from how often those sequences occurred across donors. To study patterns of TCR occurrence, a later analysis re-analyzed previously published TCR beta repertoires from around 700 donors and added high-resolution HLA genotyping. Donor age, sex, ethnicity and CMV serostatus were collected together with the repertoire data. The T cell repertoires of several hundred subjects were profiled by immunosequencing and related to cytomegalovirus serostatus. An early release covering roughly 600 HLA-typed donors comprised approximately 290 gigabases of sequencing data and tens of millions of unique TCR sequences. An earlier analysis of several hundred of the donors applied high-throughput TCR beta sequencing to assess whether each TCR beta V gene segment acted as functional or pseudogenic. Along with the roughly 700-subject first cohort, a separate validation cohort of over a hundred different subjects was used. Typing coverage differed by locus: A, B, C, DRB1 and DQB1 were typed in roughly 629-630 donors, DQA1 in approximately 520, DPA1 in approximately 610, and DPB1 in just under 490. Four to six DR-DQ haplotypes were handled as single units for association and clustering, since linkage in the cohort was strong. Every discovery cohort repertoire had been produced on one sequencing platform. The genetic ancestry cluster associated with self-reported Caucasian donors included roughly four fifths of the approximately 410 genotyped donors. HLA typing covered class I and class II loci at four-digit resolution. Genome-wide SNP genotypes for about 55% of the 666 donors were used in a later genetic analysis, which treated that subset as a discovery cohort. Points the paper makes about the study in general: The authors suggested that the approach could potentially be extended to other disease states and immunological phenotypes. A later analysis associated about 18,000 TCR beta sequences with specific HLA alleles at a false discovery rate of 0.05. Immune exposure information for the cohort was limited to CMV serostatus. In the study, approximately 160 TCR beta chains were listed as associated with cytomegalovirus. Assigning TCR associations to individual alleles was difficult when HLA alleles, especially DR and DQ, strongly co-occurred. Because the 87-base-pair reads could not distinguish some IMGT-functional V segments, including TRBV6-2 and TRBV6-3, those segments were excluded. Because counts were too low, roughly 18 rarely observed V segments, including chromosome 9 orphons, were left out of the earlier analysis of approximately 500 of the donors. Most TCR sequences were observed very rarely across donors, whereas some public TCRs were present in many individuals. According to a later genetic analysis, donors in an Asian-associated ancestry cluster had fewer N-insertions in productive TCRs than the roughly 660-donor mean. A further reported finding was that TCR beta sequences accurately predicted the HLA-A and HLA-B alleles for most subjects in the first cohort. The cohort was sequenced for TCR beta chains only, and without alpha or paired-chain data the features that could be detected were limited. Three of the identified cytomegalovirus-associated TCR beta chains were confirmed in vitro to be specific for cytomegalovirus antigens. Correlated functional status among segregating V segments might reflect linkage disequilibrium, but an unknown experimental factor could not be ruled out. The presence/absence analyses assumed that sequencing depth was roughly uniform across donors, and that assumption may not be true. Broadly in line with IMGT annotations, most TCR beta V segments showed up in productive rearrangements about 90% or about 30% of the time in an earlier analysis of under 700 of the donors. In a later analysis, several top co-occurrence clusters were reported to appear linked to parvovirus B19, influenza, CMV and Epstein-Barr virus. A group of highly shared sequence variants was considered likely to be a technical artifact of the sequencing pipeline. In a later analysis, HLA-associated TCR beta chains showed more clonal expansion and lower generation probabilities than non-associated chains that were equally common. In a later analysis, TCR association rates were found to vary across HLA loci, with the most associated TCRs seen for DRB1 alleles and the fewest for HLA-C alleles. The classifier was reported to diagnose cytomegalovirus status with high specificity and sensitivity in both the original and validation cohorts. In a later genetic analysis, a missense DCLRE1C variant was associated with V-gene and J-gene trimming of TCR beta chains, and the association was replicated in an independent cohort. Because some donors lacked HLA typing at each locus, the association tests relied only on the typed subset. Most CMV-associated TCR beta chains appeared to be HLA-restricted in a later analysis, and the HLA associations seemed to be driven largely by CMV exposure.

The cohort was made up of several hundred healthy bone marrow donors. At the time of sampling, every cohort member was nominally healthy, though immune exposures that went unrecorded were likely present. The donor tested CMV seronegative, placing the donor among the 350 to 400 seronegative members of the cohort. A peripheral blood sample was provided by each donor, and peripheral blood mononuclear cells were used for TCR beta sequencing. Genomic DNA was extracted from the blood cell samples with the Qiagen DNeasy Blood Extraction Kit. Library construction relied on the immunoSEQ multiplex PCR assay. For the multiplex PCR, a mixture combining 60 forward primers for TCR Vbeta segments and 13 reverse primers for TCR Jbeta segments was used. A multiplex PCR assay on genomic DNA amplified the CDR3 region of rearranged TCR beta genes. The Illumina HiSeq System was used to sequence the amplified TCR beta libraries as 87-base-pair reads. The study's processing was this. A later analysis tallied tens of millions of unique TCR beta chains across the roughly 610 repertoires, and about 12 million of those chains were shared by two or more donors. A nearest-neighbor algorithm error-corrected the raw reads and collapsed the reads into unique sequences, merging closely related sequences to remove PCR and sequencing errors. Alignment of CDR3 sequences to IMGT reference sequences was used to assign V, D and J gene segments. For a sequence to be retained, at least a six-nucleotide match to both a V gene segment and a J gene segment was required. Rearrangements were classified as productive when the CDR3 lacked stop codons and remained in frame with V and J, and all other rearrangements were classified as non-productive. CDR3 was defined by IMGT convention, running from the second conserved V-encoded cysteine to the conserved J-encoded phenylalanine. Sequences without an unambiguous match to a single V gene segment were excluded from the earlier analysis of about 600 of the donors. An earlier analysis of several hundred of the donors classified V segments as functional when productive rearrangements were above 56.7% and as segregating when the standard deviation between donors was above 5%. To diagnose cytomegalovirus status from the catalog of TCR beta chain sequences, a statistical classification framework was built. V and J gene assignment, in a later analysis, came from comparing TCR nucleotide sequences with IMGT/GENE-DB human TR gene sequences. A later analysis assigned CDR3 sequences and most-parsimonious VDJ recombination scenarios with the TCRdist pipeline. In a later analysis, every TCR beta chain was defined by the combination of its CDR3 amino acid sequence and its V-gene family, and reads without a unique V-gene family were dropped. As a way to deal with suspected cross-contamination and a sequencing artifact, a later analysis dropped 592 nucleotide sequences that were highly shared and had low generation probability. A later analysis calculated a clonal expansion index for each public chain from normalized within-repertoire ranks of inferred template counts. In a later analysis, generation probabilities were computed using a VDJ recombination model fitted to out-of-frame rearrangements, and the results were checked against IGoR. Hypergeometric tests were used in a later analysis to score TCR-TCR, TCR-HLA and TCR-CMV co-occurrence, with a repertoire-size bias correction applied to the TCR pairs. False discovery rates were estimated in a later analysis by permuting HLA or CMV assignments 20 times. In a later analysis, co-occurring TCRs were grouped with DBSCAN, and TCRdist sequence similarity was added when clustering was performed within HLA-allele-positive subsets. Repertoires with fewer than 30,000 or more than 120,000 public chains were left out of co-occurrence clustering, as were five repertoires with anomalous nucleotide sharing. Not all clones reach the TCRdb copy of this immuneACCESS table, which keeps in-frame sequences only. Checked studies attribute under half of the gap to unresolved V genes and leave the rest unexplained. The D gene and trimming were derived from the DNA, and the V and J assignments and clone size from that table. Across this sample there are 70,000 to 95,000 clones, with around 82% seen only once. The ten largest clones take up approximately 2% of the sample.

In the germline V gene, CDR1 corresponds to SGHDT and CDR2 to YYEEEE. From the cysteine through the phenylalanine, the CDR3 covers 14 amino acids. Only the CDR3 region is kept as DNA, spanning 42 bases read in frame from base 1. The junction shows trimming of 1 base on V and 8 bases on J, plus 13 bases between the germline ends. As regards this clone: Its antigen has not been determined. Base qualities are not at hand, and no much larger clone is one base apart.

The sample comprised PBMCs. The TCR was taken from a man between 18 and 29 years old in good health and CMV-seronegative. The sequence links TRBV5-6 to TRBJ2-4; TRBD2 could be the D gene, as 7 bases match. For the CDR3, the sequence is CASSLWGGEDIQYF. The DNA is TGTGCCAGCAGCTTGTGGGGGGGCGAGGACATTCAGTACTTC.